The TCR beta chain under discussion was sequenced for a study of low-dose radiotherapy and immunotherapy resistance in tumors (dated by TCRdb to 2022 to 2024). At the level of the whole study: Cohort 1 received 0.5 Gy per fraction every 2 weeks, with a prescribed total PTV dose of 6.5 Gy. In Cohort 2, 1 Gy per fraction was delivered every two weeks, for a total of 13 Gy over 26 weeks. Patients were given nivolumab as a 240 mg flat dose every two weeks and ipilimumab at 1 mg/kg every six weeks, with both drugs delivered intravenously. Cyclophosphamide 200 mg/m2 was given intravenously every two weeks, one day before each radiation and immunotherapy administration. Starting on cycle 1 day 1, patients took 300 mg of aspirin by mouth once a day for four cycles. Trial participants were not randomized into treatment groups. Eight patients were included in the translational analysis, namely three from the first dose cohort plus the first five from the second dose cohort.

The run used an Illumina HiSeq 2500. First-strand cDNA was synthesized with Superscript III and a set of TRAV- and TRBV-specific primers, covering both TCRalpha and TCRbeta chains. An approximately 18-cycle PCR with Phusion amplified the TCRs, pairing a constant-region primer with the adapter that was attached to the V primers. Amplification of the isolated mRNA was done with the MessageAmp II aRNA Amplification Kit, which involved an approximately 15-hour in vitro transcription at 37 degrees C. The Dynabeads mRNA DIRECT Purification Kit was used to isolate mRNA for TCR sequencing. Indexed Illumina adapters were added in a second Phusion PCR of approximately 25 cycles, after which AMPure XP beads were used to purify the products. Turning to the authors' computational methods: Using custom Perl scripts, TCR sequences encoding the same protein were pooled, out-of-frame sequences were removed, and the abundance of each clonotype was computed. TCR sequences supported by only a single read were excluded from analysis. Among the metrics used to describe the repertoires were Shannon entropy, Gini index, clonality, richness, and the frequency of TCRs shared between repertoires. TCRdb reanalyzed the raw reads on its own, using fastp at Q25 for trimming and MiXCR for clone calling, and kept in-frame beta chains. Entries that share a CDR3 protein sequence are merged under the most common genes and DNA. It is TCRdb's table, rather than the study itself, that gives the V and J calls and clone size. The table for this sample lists about 84,000 distinct CDR3 sequences; 15% to 20% of them were counted only once. About 1.3% of the sample lies in the top ten.

What the time point label conveys for this sample: after trial treatment. In light of the paper, this sample's treatment or condition label describes: LDRT plus nivolumab, ipilimumab, low-dose cyclophosphamide and aspirin (RACIN trial). The donors took part in RACIN, a single-arm, phase I, dose-escalation trial that combined nivolumab, ipilimumab, aspirin, low-dose cyclophosphamide and low-dose radiotherapy. Patients were eligible if they had advanced solid tumors that were TIL-negative. This clonotype was counted many times. Its binding antigen is unknown. Within one base of it there is no much larger clone, and no base qualities were kept. As encoded in the germline V gene, CDR1 is MNHEY while CDR2 is SVGEGT. The CDR3 holds 16 amino acids from the cysteine to the phenylalanine. Only the CDR3 portion is preserved as DNA: 48 bases, with reading frame beginning at the first base. Trimming leaves V shorter by 5 bases and J shorter by 6 bases, with the junction holding 10 bases beyond the gene matches.

The source is a male donor with prostate cancer. The source was PBMCs, collected after low-dose radiotherapy plus immunotherapy. The V gene is TRBV6-2 or TRBV6-3 and the J gene is TRBJ2-1; 10 central nucleotides agree with TRBD2. Read as DNA, the sequence is TGTGCCAGCAGTGGCACTAGCGGGAAAGGGTTCAATGAGCAGTTCTTC. Its amino acids are CASSGTSGKGFNEQFF.